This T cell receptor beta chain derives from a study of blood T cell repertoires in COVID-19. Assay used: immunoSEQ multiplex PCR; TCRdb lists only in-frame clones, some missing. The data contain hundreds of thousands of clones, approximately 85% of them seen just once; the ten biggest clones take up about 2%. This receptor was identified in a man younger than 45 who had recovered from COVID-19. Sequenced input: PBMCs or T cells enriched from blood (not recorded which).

CDR3 nucleotides: TGTGCCAGCAGTTCTAGCGGGGGGGCAGTCTCGGATACGCAGTATTTT. Translated, it gives CASSSSGGAVSDTQYF. V is TRBV6-5 and J is TRBJ2-3; 12 bases agree with TRBD2. Germline V gene sequence: CDR1 MNHEY, CDR2 SVGAGI. V lost 4 bases and J lost 6; bases outside the gene matches: 8. The length of the CDR3 is 16 residues.